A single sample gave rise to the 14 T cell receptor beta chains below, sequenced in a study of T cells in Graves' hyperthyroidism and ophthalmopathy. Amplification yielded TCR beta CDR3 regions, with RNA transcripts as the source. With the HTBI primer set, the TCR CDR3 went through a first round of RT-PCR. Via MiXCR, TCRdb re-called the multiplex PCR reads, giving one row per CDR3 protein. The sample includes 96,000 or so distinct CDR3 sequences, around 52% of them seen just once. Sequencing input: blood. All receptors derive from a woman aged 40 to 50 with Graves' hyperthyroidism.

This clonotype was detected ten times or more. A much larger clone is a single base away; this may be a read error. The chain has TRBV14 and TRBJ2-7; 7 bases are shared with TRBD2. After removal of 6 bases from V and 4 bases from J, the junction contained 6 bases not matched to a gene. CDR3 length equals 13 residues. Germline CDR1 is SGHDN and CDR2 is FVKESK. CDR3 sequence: CASRDCGGYEQYF. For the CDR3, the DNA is TGTGCCAGCAGGGACTGCGGGGGTTACGAGCAGTACTTC.

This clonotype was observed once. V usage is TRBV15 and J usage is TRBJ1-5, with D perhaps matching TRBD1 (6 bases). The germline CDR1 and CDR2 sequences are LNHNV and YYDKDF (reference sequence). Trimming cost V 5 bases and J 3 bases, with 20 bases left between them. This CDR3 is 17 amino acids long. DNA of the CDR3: TGTGCCACCAGCCCCACGAAGTCGGGGGCTATCAATCAGCCCCAGCATTTT. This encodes CATSPTKSGAINQPQHF.

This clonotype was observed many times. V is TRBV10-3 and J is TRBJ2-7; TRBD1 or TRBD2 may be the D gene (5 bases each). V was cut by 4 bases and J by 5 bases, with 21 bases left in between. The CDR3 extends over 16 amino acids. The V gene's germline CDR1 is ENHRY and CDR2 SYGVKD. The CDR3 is CAISGPGPIVWDEQYF. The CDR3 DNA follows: TGTGCCATCAGTGGTCCGGGACCCATCGTTTGGGACGAGCAGTACTTC.

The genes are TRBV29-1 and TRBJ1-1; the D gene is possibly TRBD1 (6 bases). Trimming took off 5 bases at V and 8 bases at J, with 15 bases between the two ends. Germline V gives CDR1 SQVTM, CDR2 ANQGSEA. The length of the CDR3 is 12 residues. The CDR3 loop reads CSVSGAAGEAFF. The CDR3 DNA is TGCAGCGTTTCAGGGGCCGCTGGGGAAGCTTTCTTT.

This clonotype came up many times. The CDR3 coding sequence is TGTGCCAGCAGTTTAACCGGGAACTACCAAGAGACCCAGTACTTC. It translates to CASSLTGNYQETQYF. The V gene is TRBV12-3 or TRBV12-4, the J gene TRBJ2-5; perhaps TRBD2 as D (5 bases). Deletions cut 2 bases from V and 0 bases from J, with 10 bases between. This CDR3 is 15 amino acids long.

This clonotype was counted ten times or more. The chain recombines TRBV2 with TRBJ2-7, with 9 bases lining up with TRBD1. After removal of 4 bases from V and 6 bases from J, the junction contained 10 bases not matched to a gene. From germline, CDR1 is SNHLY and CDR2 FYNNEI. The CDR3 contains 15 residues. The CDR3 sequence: CASSVYRNRGREQYF. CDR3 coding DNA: TGTGCCAGCAGTGTTTATAGGAACAGGGGGCGCGAGCAGTACTTC.

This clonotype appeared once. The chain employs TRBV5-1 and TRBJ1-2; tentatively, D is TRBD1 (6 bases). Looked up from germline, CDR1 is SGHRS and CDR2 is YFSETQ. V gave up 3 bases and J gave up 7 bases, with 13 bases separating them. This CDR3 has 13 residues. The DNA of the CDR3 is TGCGCCAGCAGCTATGACAGGAACCGTGGCTACACCTTC. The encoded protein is CASSYDRNRGYTF.

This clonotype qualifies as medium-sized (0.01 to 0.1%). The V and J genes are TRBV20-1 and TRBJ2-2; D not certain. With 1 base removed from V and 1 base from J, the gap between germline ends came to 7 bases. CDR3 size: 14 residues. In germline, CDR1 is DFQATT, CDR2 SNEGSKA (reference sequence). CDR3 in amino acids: CSARGQLNTGELFF. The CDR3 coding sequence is TGCAGTGCTAGAGGGCAGCTGAACACCGGGGAGCTGTTTTTT.

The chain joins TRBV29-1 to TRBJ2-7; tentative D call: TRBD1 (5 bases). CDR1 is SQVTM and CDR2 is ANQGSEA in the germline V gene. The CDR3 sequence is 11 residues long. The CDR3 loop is CSFDSTYEQYF. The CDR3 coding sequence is TGCAGTTTCGACAGTACCTACGAGCAGTACTTC.

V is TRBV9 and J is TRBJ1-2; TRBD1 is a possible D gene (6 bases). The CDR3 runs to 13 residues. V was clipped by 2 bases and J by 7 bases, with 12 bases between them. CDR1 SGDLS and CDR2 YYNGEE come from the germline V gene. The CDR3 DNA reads TGTGCCAGCAGCGTGCAGGGGTTCTTTGGCTACACCTTC. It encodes CASSVQGFFGYTF. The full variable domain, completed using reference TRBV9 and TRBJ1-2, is DSGVTQTPKHLITATGQRVTLRCSPRSGDLSVYWYQQSLDQGLQFLIQYYNGEERAKGNILERFSAQQFPDLHSELNLSSLELGDSALYFCASSVQGFFGYTFGSGTRLTVV.

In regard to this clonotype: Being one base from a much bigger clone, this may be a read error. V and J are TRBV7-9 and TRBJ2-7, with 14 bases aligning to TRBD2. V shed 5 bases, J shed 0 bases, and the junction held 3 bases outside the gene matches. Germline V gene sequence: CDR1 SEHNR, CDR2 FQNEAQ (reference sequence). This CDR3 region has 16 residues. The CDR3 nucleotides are TGTGCCAGCAGCACGGGACTAGCGGGAGTCTCCTACGAGCAGTACTTC. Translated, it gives CASSTGLAGVSYEQYF.

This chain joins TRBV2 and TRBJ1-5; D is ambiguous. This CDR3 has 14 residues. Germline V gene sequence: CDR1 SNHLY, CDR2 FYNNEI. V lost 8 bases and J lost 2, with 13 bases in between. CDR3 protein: CASQEVGGNQPQHF. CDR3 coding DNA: TGTGCCAGCCAAGAGGTAGGTGGCAATCAGCCCCAGCATTTT.

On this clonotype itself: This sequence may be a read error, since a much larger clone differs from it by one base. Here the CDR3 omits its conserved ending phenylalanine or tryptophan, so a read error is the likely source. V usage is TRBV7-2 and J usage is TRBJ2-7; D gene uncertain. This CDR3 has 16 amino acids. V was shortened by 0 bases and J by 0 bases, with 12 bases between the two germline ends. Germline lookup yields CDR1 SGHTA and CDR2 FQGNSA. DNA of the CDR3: TGTGCCAGCAGCTTAGCGCTGTGGGATCCCTCCTACGAGCAGTACCTC. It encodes CASSLALWDPSYEQYL.

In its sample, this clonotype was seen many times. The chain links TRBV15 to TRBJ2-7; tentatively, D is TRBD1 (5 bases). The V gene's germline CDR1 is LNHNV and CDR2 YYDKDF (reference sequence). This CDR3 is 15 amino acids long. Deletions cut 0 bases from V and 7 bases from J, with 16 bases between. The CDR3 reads CATSRDWGQGEEQYF. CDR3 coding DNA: TGTGCCACCAGCAGAGACTGGGGCCAGGGTGAAGAGCAGTACTTC. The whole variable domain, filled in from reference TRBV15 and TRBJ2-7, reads DAMVIQNPRYQVTQFGKPVTLSCSQTLNHNVMYWYQQKSSQAPKLLFHYYDKDFNNEADTPDNFQSRRPNTSFCFLDIRSPGLGDTAMYLCATSRDWGQGEEQYFGPGTRLTVT.